This is a list of T cell receptor beta chains from one sample in a study of CD8 T cells in ankylosing spondylitis. TCRdb reprocessed the 5' RACE reads with MiXCR, giving one entry per CDR3 protein. The data show about 110,000 distinct CDR3 sequences, with around 24% seen just once and about 12% held by the top ten. What was sequenced was synovial fluid, either unsorted or a sorted T cell fraction (not recorded which). The receptors come from a male donor with ankylosing spondylitis. Both conserved end residues are part of each CDR3. Fields, in order: V gene, CDR3 length, D gene, J gene, clone size, CDR3 protein, CDR3 DNA. D genes are given only for firm matches. The size entry is marked missing in some rows and otherwise reads once, few, many or a size class.

v_gene: TRBV13
len: 15
d_gene: TRBD1
j_gene: TRBJ2-3
abundance: NA
CDR3aa: CASSLARGQTDTQYF
CDR3nt: TGTGCCAGCAGCTTAGCCAGGGGGCAAACAGATACGCAGTATTTT

v_gene: TRBV7-9
len: 13
d_gene: TRBD2
j_gene: TRBJ2-1
abundance: NA
CDR3aa: CASSPAGLWEQFF
CDR3nt: TGTGCCAGCAGCCCAGCGGGACTATGGGAGCAGTTCTTC

v_gene: TRBV7-2
len: 15
d_gene: TRBD2
j_gene: TRBJ2-1
abundance: NA
CDR3aa: CASSMGGSHYNEQFF
CDR3nt: TGTGCCAGCAGCATGGGCGGGAGCCACTACAATGAGCAGTTCTTC

v_gene: TRBV7-8
len: 15
d_gene: NA
j_gene: TRBJ1-4
abundance: NA
CDR3aa: CASSLTPYWDEKLFF
CDR3nt: TGTGCCAGCAGCCTGACCCCATACTGGGATGAAAAACTGTTTTTT

v_gene: TRBV12-3/TRBV12-4
len: 14
d_gene: TRBD1
j_gene: TRBJ1-6
abundance: many
CDR3aa: CASSTGQQNSPLHF
CDR3nt: TGTGCCAGCAGTACGGGACAGCAAAATTCACCCCTCCACTTT

v_gene: TRBV30
len: 12
d_gene: NA
j_gene: TRBJ1-1
abundance: NA
CDR3aa: CAWNYAPTEAFF
CDR3nt: TGTGCCTGGAACTATGCTCCGACTGAAGCTTTCTTT

v_gene: TRBV7-2
len: 14
d_gene: TRBD1
j_gene: TRBJ1-2
abundance: once
CDR3aa: CASSSRDSLYGYTF
CDR3nt: TGTGCCAGCAGCTCTAGGGACAGTCTTTATGGCTACACCTTC

v_gene: TRBV5-1
len: 13
d_gene: NA
j_gene: TRBJ2-1
abundance: few
CDR3aa: CASSLDYLNEQFF
CDR3nt: TGCGCCAGCAGCTTGGACTATCTCAATGAGCAGTTCTTC

v_gene: TRBV18
len: 19
d_gene: NA
j_gene: TRBJ1-3
abundance: few
CDR3aa: CASSPFFGPSGGSGNTIYF
CDR3nt: TGTGCCAGCTCACCATTTTTTGGCCCTTCTGGGGGGTCTGGAAACACCATATATTTT

v_gene: TRBV4-2
len: 17
d_gene: NA
j_gene: TRBJ2-1
abundance: NA
CDR3aa: CASSQDLPTGAYNEQFF
CDR3nt: TGTGCCAGCAGCCAAGATCTTCCTACCGGAGCCTACAATGAGCAGTTCTTC

v_gene: TRBV12-3/TRBV12-4
len: 17
d_gene: TRBD2
j_gene: TRBJ2-1
abundance: few
CDR3aa: CASSHGLAGPGGHEQFF
CDR3nt: TGTGCCAGCAGCCATGGACTAGCGGGACCTGGAGGTCATGAGCAGTTCTTC

v_gene: TRBV5-1
len: 15
d_gene: NA
j_gene: TRBJ2-2
abundance: NA
CDR3aa: CASSFRDRTTGELFF
CDR3nt: TGCGCCAGCAGCTTTCGGGACCGCACCACCGGGGAGCTGTTTTTT

v_gene: TRBV24-1
len: 16
d_gene: TRBD1
j_gene: TRBJ2-3
abundance: few
CDR3aa: CATAPRTGVRADTQYF
CDR3nt: TGTGCCACGGCGCCGCGGACAGGGGTTAGGGCAGATACGCAGTATTTT

v_gene: TRBV5-1
len: 13
d_gene: NA
j_gene: TRBJ1-3
abundance: NA
CDR3aa: CASSLGPGNTIYF
CDR3nt: TGCGCCAGCAGCTTGGGACCTGGAAACACCATATATTTT

v_gene: TRBV25-1
len: 15
d_gene: TRBD2
j_gene: TRBJ2-5
abundance: NA
CDR3aa: CASSVTSGGGETQYF
CDR3nt: TGTGCCAGCAGCGTAACTAGCGGCGGGGGAGAGACCCAGTACTTC

v_gene: TRBV18
len: 13
d_gene: NA
j_gene: TRBJ1-1
abundance: NA
CDR3aa: CASSRVDNTEAFF
CDR3nt: TGTGCCAGCTCCCGGGTAGACAACACTGAAGCTTTCTTT

v_gene: TRBV2
len: 15
d_gene: TRBD2
j_gene: TRBJ2-3
abundance: NA
CDR3aa: CASRDSGRSTDTQYF
CDR3nt: TGTGCCAGCAGGGATAGCGGGAGGTCGACAGATACGCAGTATTTT

v_gene: TRBV25-1
len: 14
d_gene: TRBD1
j_gene: TRBJ1-1
abundance: NA
CDR3aa: CASLRTGGGTEAFF
CDR3nt: TGTGCCAGCCTCCGGACAGGGGGAGGCACTGAAGCTTTCTTT

v_gene: TRBV6-1
len: 15
d_gene: NA
j_gene: TRBJ2-4
abundance: NA
CDR3aa: CASRPGGLAKNIQYF
CDR3nt: TGTGCCAGCAGGCCCGGGGGACTAGCCAAAAACATTCAGTACTTC

v_gene: TRBV2
len: 18
d_gene: TRBD2
j_gene: TRBJ2-2
abundance: few
CDR3aa: CASSFRGATSGSTGELFF
CDR3nt: TGTGCCAGCAGTTTCCGGGGGGCTACTAGCGGGAGCACCGGGGAGCTGTTTTTT

v_gene: TRBV7-2
len: 12
d_gene: NA
j_gene: TRBJ2-3
abundance: few
CDR3aa: CASSAFPDTQYF
CDR3nt: TGTGCCAGCAGCGCTTTTCCGGATACGCAGTATTTT

v_gene: TRBV24-1
len: 14
d_gene: NA
j_gene: TRBJ2-3
abundance: NA
CDR3aa: CATSDWAITDTQYF
CDR3nt: TGTGCCACCAGTGATTGGGCTATCACAGATACGCAGTATTTT

v_gene: TRBV4-1
len: 18
d_gene: TRBD2
j_gene: TRBJ2-3
abundance: many
CDR3aa: CASSQGPRVAGGPDTQYF
CDR3nt: TGCGCCAGCAGCCAAGGCCCCCGGGTAGCGGGAGGACCAGATACGCAGTATTTT

v_gene: TRBV20-1
len: 11
d_gene: NA
j_gene: TRBJ2-3
abundance: NA
CDR3aa: CSASVTDTQYF
CDR3nt: TGCAGTGCTAGTGTCACAGATACGCAGTATTTT

v_gene: TRBV9
len: 16
d_gene: TRBD2
j_gene: TRBJ2-1
abundance: NA
CDR3aa: CASSAVSGRTNNEQFF
CDR3nt: TGTGCCAGCAGCGCAGTTAGCGGGAGGACCAACAATGAGCAGTTCTTC

v_gene: TRBV6-2/TRBV6-3
len: 17
d_gene: TRBD2
j_gene: TRBJ2-1
abundance: NA
CDR3aa: CASRAILAGGPYNEQFF
CDR3nt: TGTGCCAGCAGAGCTATTCTAGCGGGAGGGCCCTACAATGAGCAGTTCTTC

v_gene: TRBV12-3/TRBV12-4
len: 14
d_gene: NA
j_gene: TRBJ2-3
abundance: NA
CDR3aa: CASSFNLGADTQYF
CDR3nt: TGTGCCAGCAGTTTTAACCTGGGAGCAGATACGCAGTATTTT

v_gene: TRBV10-2
len: 18
d_gene: TRBD2
j_gene: TRBJ2-3
abundance: NA
CDR3aa: CASSESRTSGDPTDTQYF
CDR3nt: TGCGCCAGCAGTGAGTCGAGGACTAGCGGCGACCCCACAGATACGCAGTATTTT

v_gene: TRBV2
len: 16
d_gene: NA
j_gene: TRBJ2-1
abundance: NA
CDR3aa: CASSTLARNSYNEQFF
CDR3nt: TGTGCCAGCAGTACTCTGGCGCGGAACTCCTACAATGAGCAGTTCTTC

v_gene: TRBV12-3/TRBV12-4
len: 14
d_gene: NA
j_gene: TRBJ1-5
abundance: NA
CDR3aa: CASSFDRRNQPQHF
CDR3nt: TGTGCCAGCAGCTTTGACAGAAGAAATCAGCCCCAGCATTTT

v_gene: TRBV19
len: 14
d_gene: NA
j_gene: TRBJ2-2
abundance: many
CDR3aa: CASRKGANTGELFF
CDR3nt: TGTGCCAGTAGAAAAGGGGCAAACACCGGGGAGCTGTTTTTT

v_gene: TRBV5-1
len: 15
d_gene: TRBD2
j_gene: TRBJ2-3
abundance: many
CDR3aa: CASNSGGRGTDTQYF
CDR3nt: TGCGCCAGCAACTCGGGAGGGCGGGGCACAGATACGCAGTATTTT

v_gene: TRBV18
len: 13
d_gene: NA
j_gene: TRBJ2-4
abundance: NA
CDR3aa: CASSPPSVNIQYF
CDR3nt: TGTGCCAGCTCACCACCGTCGGTGAACATTCAGTACTTC

v_gene: TRBV2
len: 16
d_gene: TRBD1
j_gene: TRBJ1-2
abundance: many
CDR3aa: CASTLRGGNTNYGYTF
CDR3nt: TGTGCCAGCACCCTGAGAGGGGGCAACACTAACTATGGCTACACCTTC

v_gene: TRBV29-1
len: 14
d_gene: TRBD2
j_gene: TRBJ2-3
abundance: few
CDR3aa: CSEGGLAGFDTQYF
CDR3nt: TGCAGCGAAGGGGGACTAGCGGGATTCGATACGCAGTATTTT

v_gene: TRBV4-2
len: 17
d_gene: TRBD2
j_gene: TRBJ2-5
abundance: NA
CDR3aa: CASSQDPTSDLKETQYF
CDR3nt: TGTGCCAGCAGCCAAGATCCGACTAGCGATCTGAAAGAGACCCAGTACTTC

v_gene: TRBV24-1
len: 14
d_gene: NA
j_gene: TRBJ1-6
abundance: few
CDR3aa: CALGSGGHNSPLHF
CDR3nt: TGTGCCCTCGGCTCGGGGGGCCATAATTCACCCCTCCACTTT

v_gene: TRBV12-3/TRBV12-4
len: 15
d_gene: NA
j_gene: TRBJ2-7
abundance: few
CDR3aa: CASSRGVSGSYEQYF
CDR3nt: TGTGCCAGCAGCCGCGGGGTTAGCGGATCCTACGAGCAGTACTTC

v_gene: TRBV20-1
len: 11
d_gene: NA
j_gene: TRBJ2-1
abundance: few
CDR3aa: CSAPSGSRQFF
CDR3nt: TGCAGTGCACCTTCCGGAAGCAGACAGTTCTTC

v_gene: TRBV5-1
len: 16
d_gene: TRBD1
j_gene: TRBJ2-5
abundance: many
CDR3aa: CASSLAGTELGKTQYF
CDR3nt: TGCGCCAGCAGCTTGGCCGGGACAGAGCTGGGGAAGACCCAGTACTTC

v_gene: TRBV5-1
len: 17
d_gene: TRBD2
j_gene: TRBJ2-1
abundance: NA
CDR3aa: CASKGLAGGSSYNEQFF
CDR3nt: TGCGCCAGCAAAGGACTAGCGGGAGGGAGCTCCTACAATGAGCAGTTCTTC

v_gene: TRBV10-2
len: 12
d_gene: NA
j_gene: TRBJ2-5
abundance: many
CDR3aa: CASSVLRETQYF
CDR3nt: TGCGCCAGCAGTGTCCTGAGGGAGACCCAGTACTTC

v_gene: TRBV27
len: 14
d_gene: NA
j_gene: TRBJ1-1
abundance: NA
CDR3aa: CASSLNRRNTEAFF
CDR3nt: TGTGCCAGCAGTTTAAACCGAAGGAACACTGAAGCTTTCTTT

v_gene: TRBV5-1
len: 15
d_gene: TRBD2
j_gene: TRBJ2-1
abundance: few
CDR3aa: CASSGGLAHYNEQFF
CDR3nt: TGCGCCAGCAGTGGGGGACTAGCTCACTACAATGAGCAGTTCTTC

v_gene: TRBV5-1
len: 14
d_gene: NA
j_gene: TRBJ1-1
abundance: few
CDR3aa: CASTLEGGVTPAFF
CDR3nt: TGCGCCAGCACCCTGGAGGGGGGCGTAACTCCAGCTTTCTTT

v_gene: TRBV6-1
len: 14
d_gene: TRBD1
j_gene: TRBJ2-1
abundance: NA
CDR3aa: CASSATGTANRQFF
CDR3nt: TGTGCCAGCAGTGCCACCGGGACAGCAAACAGGCAGTTCTTC

v_gene: TRBV30
len: 13
d_gene: NA
j_gene: TRBJ2-3
abundance: NA
CDR3aa: CAWIWSGADTQYF
CDR3nt: TGTGCCTGGATATGGAGCGGAGCAGATACGCAGTATTTT

v_gene: TRBV12-3/TRBV12-4
len: 17
d_gene: NA
j_gene: TRBJ2-4
abundance: NA
CDR3aa: CASSFRVRALAKNIQYF
CDR3nt: TGTGCCAGCAGCTTTAGAGTCAGGGCTCTAGCCAAAAACATTCAGTACTTC

v_gene: TRBV10-3
len: 14
d_gene: TRBD2
j_gene: TRBJ2-7
abundance: few
CDR3aa: CAISGTSGIHEQYF
CDR3nt: TGTGCCATCAGTGGAACTAGCGGGATTCACGAGCAGTACTTC

v_gene: TRBV20-1
len: 14
d_gene: NA
j_gene: TRBJ2-7
abundance: few
CDR3aa: CSAAGVRVSYEQYF
CDR3nt: TGCAGTGCAGCTGGGGTGCGGGTCTCCTACGAGCAGTACTTC

v_gene: TRBV4-1
len: 13
d_gene: NA
j_gene: TRBJ1-6
abundance: few
CDR3aa: CASSWDHNSPLHF
CDR3nt: TGCGCCAGCAGTTGGGACCATAATTCACCCCTCCACTTT

v_gene: TRBV20-1
len: 13
d_gene: NA
j_gene: TRBJ2-1
abundance: NA
CDR3aa: CSASEVPYNEQFF
CDR3nt: TGCAGTGCTAGCGAGGTCCCCTACAATGAGCAGTTCTTC

v_gene: TRBV20-1
len: 15
d_gene: NA
j_gene: TRBJ2-3
abundance: few
CDR3aa: CSGFDRAMATDTQYF
CDR3nt: TGCAGTGGATTCGATCGGGCCATGGCCACAGATACGCAGTATTTT